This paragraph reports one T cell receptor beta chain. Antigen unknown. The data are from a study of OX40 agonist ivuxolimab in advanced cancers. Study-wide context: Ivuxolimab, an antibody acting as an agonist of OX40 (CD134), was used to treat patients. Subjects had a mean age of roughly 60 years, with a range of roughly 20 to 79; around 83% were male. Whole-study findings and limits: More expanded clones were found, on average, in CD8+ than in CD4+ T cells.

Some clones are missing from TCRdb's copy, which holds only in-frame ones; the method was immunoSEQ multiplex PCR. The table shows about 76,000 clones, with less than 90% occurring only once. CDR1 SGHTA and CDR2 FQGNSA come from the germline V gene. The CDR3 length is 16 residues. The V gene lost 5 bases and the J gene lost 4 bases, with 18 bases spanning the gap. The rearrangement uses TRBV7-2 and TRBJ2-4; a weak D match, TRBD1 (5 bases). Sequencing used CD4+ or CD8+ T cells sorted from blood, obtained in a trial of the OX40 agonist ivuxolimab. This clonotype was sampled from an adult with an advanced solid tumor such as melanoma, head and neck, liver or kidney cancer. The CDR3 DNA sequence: TGTGCCAGCAGCCAAAGGGCCACAGGACGGAAAAACATTCAGTACTTC. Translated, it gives CASSQRATGRKNIQYF.